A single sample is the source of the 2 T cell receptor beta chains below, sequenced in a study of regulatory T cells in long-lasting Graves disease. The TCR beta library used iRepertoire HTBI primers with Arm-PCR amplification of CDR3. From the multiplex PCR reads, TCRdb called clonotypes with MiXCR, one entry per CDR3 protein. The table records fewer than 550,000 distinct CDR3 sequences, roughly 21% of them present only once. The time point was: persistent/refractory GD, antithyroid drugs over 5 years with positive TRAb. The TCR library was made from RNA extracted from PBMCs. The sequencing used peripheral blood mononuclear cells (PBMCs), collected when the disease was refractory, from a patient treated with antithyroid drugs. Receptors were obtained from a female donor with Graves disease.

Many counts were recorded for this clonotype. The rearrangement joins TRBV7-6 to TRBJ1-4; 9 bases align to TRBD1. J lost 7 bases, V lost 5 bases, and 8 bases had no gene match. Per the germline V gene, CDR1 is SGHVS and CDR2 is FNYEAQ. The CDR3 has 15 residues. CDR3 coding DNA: TGTGCCAGCAGCCCGACCGGGACAGGGAGTGAAAAACTGTTTTTT. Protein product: CASSPTGTGSEKLFF.

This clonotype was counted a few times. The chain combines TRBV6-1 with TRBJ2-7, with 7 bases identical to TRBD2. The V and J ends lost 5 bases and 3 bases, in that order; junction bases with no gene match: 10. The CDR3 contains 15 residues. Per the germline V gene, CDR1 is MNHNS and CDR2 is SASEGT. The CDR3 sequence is CASSTPSGGLYEQYF. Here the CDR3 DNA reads TGTGCCAGCAGTACCCCATCGGGAGGACTCTACGAGCAGTACTTC.